A single sample gave rise to the 5 T cell receptor beta chains below, sequenced in a study of blood T cell repertoires in COVID-19. Method: immunoSEQ multiplex PCR; TCRdb's copy keeps in-frame clones and lacks some. The sample shows about half a million clones, 70% to 90% of them seen only once. Input material: peripheral blood. Receptors originate from a human donor in a cohort sampled during active COVID-19.

The chain couples TRBV21-1 to TRBJ1-4; TRBD1 is taken as the D call from the table, unchecked against the DNA. TRBV21-1 is flagged as a pseudogene. The CDR3 consists of 13 residues. The CDR3 DNA reads as TGCTTCGGACAGGGGCAGGGTAATGAAAAACTGTTTTTT. Translated: CFGQGQGNEKLFF.

The sample holds a few counts of this clone. V gene TRBV3-1 (or the pseudogene TRBV3-2) combines with J gene TRBJ1-1, with 9 bases lining up with TRBD1. Germline-derived CDR1 and CDR2 are LGHDT and YNNKEL (reference sequence). This CDR3 comprises 15 residues. Germline trimming cut 5 bases from V and 1 base from J; bases unmatched to any gene: 5. DNA of the CDR3: TGTGCCAGCAGCTACAGGGGGCGGGGGAACACTGAAGCTTTCTTT. Its protein product is CASSYRGRGNTEAFF.

The chain couples TRBV5-1 to TRBJ1-2; the match to TRBD1 covers 7 bases. V shed 2 bases and J 8 bases; nucleotides not matched to a gene: 12. CDR1 and CDR2 from the germline V gene are SGHRS and YFSETQ. CDR3 length: 15 amino acids. The CDR3 protein is CASSFSGQPGEGYTF. CDR3 in DNA: TGCGCCAGCAGCTTCTCGGGACAGCCAGGGGAGGGCTACACCTTC.

The chain joins TRBV5-6 to TRBJ1-2, with TRBD1 identical over 7 bases. Germline lookup yields CDR1 SGHDT and CDR2 YYEEEE. The ends lost 4 bases at V and 4 bases at J; junction bases unmatched: 4. The CDR3 spans 13 residues. This CDR3 is CASSLGQIYGYTF. CDR3 sequence (DNA): TGTGCCAGCAGCCTGGGACAGATCTATGGCTACACCTTC.

The V call is TRBV29-1, the J call TRBJ1-2; no clear D. The V and J ends lost 4 bases and 4 bases respectively, with 13 bases between them. The CDR3 extends over 13 amino acids. From germline, CDR1 is SQVTM and CDR2 ANQGSEA. CDR3 sequence (DNA): TGCAGCGTTGGGGTTACTAACCTCTATGGCTACACCTTC. Amino acids: CSVGVTNLYGYTF.